One sample yielded the 9 T cell receptor beta chains listed below, sequenced in a study of low-dose radiotherapy and immunotherapy resistance in tumors. The time point here: after trial treatment. Treatment of the sample: LDRT plus nivolumab, ipilimumab, low-dose cyclophosphamide and aspirin (RACIN trial). TRAV and TRBV primers primed cDNA for both TCRalpha and TCRbeta. Both a constant-region primer and a V-primer adapter served to amplify TCRs across roughly 20 PCR cycles. TCRdb used MiXCR to reprocess the reads, holding one entry per CDR3 protein. Among roughly 100,000 distinct CDR3 sequences listed, 20% to 25% were seen once. Sequencing used PBMCs, obtained after low-dose radiotherapy plus immunotherapy. These receptors came from a female donor with ovarian cancer.

This clonotype was observed at least ten times. J is TRBJ1-1 and V is TRBV5-1; D is unclear. This CDR3 is 14 amino acids long. CDR1 and CDR2 (germline): SGHRS, YFSETQ. V lost 4 bases to trimming and J lost 4 bases, with 14 bases between them. CDR3 DNA sequence: TGCGCCAGCAGCCTAGACGTCAGAGGCACTGAAGCTTTCTTT. As protein: CASSLDVRGTEAFF.

This clonotype was observed many times. The V gene is TRBV6-2 or TRBV6-3, the J gene TRBJ1-1; D is ambiguous. Germline assignment: CDR1 MNHEY and CDR2 SVGEGT. The CDR3 length is 15 residues. V dropped 0 bases and J dropped 4 bases, with 12 bases sitting between them. The CDR3 DNA sequence: TGTGCCAGCAGTTACTCGGCAGGTATCGGCACTGAAGCTTTCTTT. Its translation is CASSYSAGIGTEAFF.

The table lists this clonotype with many counts. The rearrangement joins TRBV5-1 to TRBJ2-7, with D hard to call. Germline CDR1 SGHRS, CDR2 YFSETQ. Trimming cost V 5 bases and J 5 bases, with 23 bases left between them. There are 16 residues in the CDR3. The CDR3 bases are TGCGCCAGCAGTTCCCTCGACCGTACCTCAGTCCACGAGCAGTACTTC. It specifies CASSSLDRTSVHEQYF.

This clonotype was counted ten times or more. The genes are TRBV7-2 and TRBJ1-3, with D hard to call. Germline V lookup: CDR1 SGHTA, CDR2 FQGNSA. CDR3 size: 11 residues. Trimming cost V 1 base and J 5 bases, with 0 bases left between them. CDR3 nucleotide sequence: TGTGCCAGCAGCTTAGGAAACACCATATATTTT. It codes for CASSLGNTIYF.

A remark on this clonotype: This likely stems from a read error, as it lies one base from a far larger clone. J is TRBJ2-1 and V is TRBV28; tentatively, D is TRBD2 (7 bases). Per the germline V gene, CDR1 is MDHEN and CDR2 is SYDVKM. CDR3 length: 14 amino acids. Trimming left V 4 bases short and J 13 bases short, with 20 bases between. The chain's CDR3 is CASSWEGGPETQFF. CDR3 sequence (DNA): TGTGCCAGCAGTTGGGAGGGGGGTCCGGAGACCCAGTTCTTC.

Points on this clonotype: A far larger clone is only one base removed, so a read error is likely. The chain has TRBV5-8 and TRBJ2-1, with 11 bases aligning to TRBD2. The length of the CDR3 is 16 residues. V dropped 2 bases and J dropped 9; count of bases not matched to a gene: 10. Germline V gene data show CDR1 as SGHTS and CDR2 as YDEGEE. The chain's CDR3 is CASSLSSGGADIEQFF. The CDR3 DNA reads TGTGCCAGCAGCTTAAGTAGCGGGGGGGCGGACATTGAGCAGTTCTTC.

This clonotype was recorded many times. V and J are TRBV30 and TRBJ2-2, with 7 bases that match TRBD1. The CDR3 spans 17 residues. J lost 0 bases, V lost 4 bases, and 11 bases had no gene match. Germline V gene lookup returns CDR1 GTSNPN and CDR2 SVGIG (reference sequence). CDR3: CAWKTPLGGANTGELFF. The CDR3 nucleotides read TGTGCCTGGAAGACCCCCTTAGGGGGCGCGAACACCGGGGAGCTGTTTTTT.

This clonotype has a single count. The V call is TRBV5-5, the J call TRBJ2-5; 11 bases match TRBD1. The CDR3 totals 16 residues. V trimming: 4 bases; J trimming: 0 bases; junction bases outside the gene matches: 5. CDR1 and CDR2 (germline): SGHKS, YYEKEE (reference sequence). The CDR3 spells CASSLGTGGNQETQYF. The CDR3 DNA is TGTGCCAGCAGCCTCGGGACAGGGGGGAACCAAGAGACCCAGTACTTC.

Only a few counts were recorded for this clonotype. The rearrangement uses TRBV7-2 and TRBJ2-5, with TRBD2 as a possible D gene (6 bases). V was trimmed by 8 bases and J by 2 bases, leaving 12 bases between them. This CDR3 has 13 residues. Germline assignment: CDR1 SGHTA and CDR2 FQGNSA. In DNA form, the CDR3 reads TGTGCCAGCGTTGGGGGGTGGCAAGAGACCCAGTACTTC. Residues: CASVGGWQETQYF.